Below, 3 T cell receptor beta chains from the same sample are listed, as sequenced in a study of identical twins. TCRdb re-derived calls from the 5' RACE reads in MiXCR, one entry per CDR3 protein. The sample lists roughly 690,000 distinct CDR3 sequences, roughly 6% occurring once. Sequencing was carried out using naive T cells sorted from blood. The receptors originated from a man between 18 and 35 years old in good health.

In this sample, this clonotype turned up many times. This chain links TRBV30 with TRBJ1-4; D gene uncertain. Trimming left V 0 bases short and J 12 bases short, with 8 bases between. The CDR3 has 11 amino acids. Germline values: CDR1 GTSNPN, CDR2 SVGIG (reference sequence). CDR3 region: CAWSVGRELFF. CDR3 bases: TGTGCCTGGAGTGTAGGGAGGGAACTGTTTTTT.

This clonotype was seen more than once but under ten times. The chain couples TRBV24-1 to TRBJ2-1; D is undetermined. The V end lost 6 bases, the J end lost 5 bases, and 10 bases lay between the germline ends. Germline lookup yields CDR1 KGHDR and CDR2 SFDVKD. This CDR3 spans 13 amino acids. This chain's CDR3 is CATSSGLNNEQFF. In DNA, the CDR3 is TGTGCCACCAGTTCAGGTCTTAACAATGAGCAGTTCTTC.

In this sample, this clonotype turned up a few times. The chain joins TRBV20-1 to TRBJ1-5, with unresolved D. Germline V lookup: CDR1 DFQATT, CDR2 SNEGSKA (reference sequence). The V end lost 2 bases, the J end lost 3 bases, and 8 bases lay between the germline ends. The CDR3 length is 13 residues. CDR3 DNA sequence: TGCAGTGCTAGAATGGAATTCAATCAGCCCCAGCATTTT. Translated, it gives CSARMEFNQPQHF.